The rows below give T cell receptor beta chains drawn from one sample of a study of early T cells in non-severe SARS-CoV-2 infection. TCRdb reprocessed the 5' RACE reads with MiXCR, giving one entry per CDR3 protein. This table has 63,000 or so distinct CDR3 sequences, roughly 12% appearing once. Sequencing was done on a sample of whole blood. The receptors shown here come from an adult who was a healthcare worker with PCR-confirmed SARS-CoV-2 infection or an uninfected control (not recorded which). Both conserved end residues are part of each CDR3. A D gene is named only where the DNA matches it firmly. Size is stated for part of the rows, as once, few or many counts, or as a class when the clone is expanded.

V: TRBV5-6; D: TRBD2; J: TRBJ2-3; size: .; DNA: TGTGCCAGCAGCTGGACTAGCTCAGATACGCAGTATTTT; CDR3: CASSWTSSDTQYF
V: TRBV5-6; D: TRBD1; J: TRBJ2-2; size: .; DNA: TGTGCCAGCAGCCTACGGACAGGGAGAACCGGGGAGCTGTTTTTT; CDR3: CASSLRTGRTGELFF
V: TRBV18; D: .; J: TRBJ1-5; size: many; DNA: TGTGCCAGCTCCCCGGGACACTCTAGCAATCAGCCCCAGCATTTT; CDR3: CASSPGHSSNQPQHF
V: TRBV5-4; D: .; J: TRBJ2-6; size: few; DNA: TGTGCCAGCAGCTCCCGAAGTGGGGCTGGGGCCAACGTCCTGACTTTC; CDR3: CASSSRSGAGANVLTF
V: TRBV12-5; D: .; J: TRBJ2-2; size: .; DNA: TGTGCTAGTGGTCCGCTGAGCACCGGGGAGCTGTTTTTT; CDR3: CASGPLSTGELFF
V: TRBV18; D: .; J: TRBJ2-3; size: few; DNA: TGTGCCAGCTCACCAACGGGTAGGGGAGATACGCAGTATTTT; CDR3: CASSPTGRGDTQYF
V: TRBV10-3; D: .; J: TRBJ2-7; size: .; DNA: TGTGCCATCAGGGACAGCTCCTACGAGCAGTACTTC; CDR3: CAIRDSSYEQYF
V: TRBV5-5; D: TRBD2; J: TRBJ2-3; size: many; DNA: TGTGCCAGCAGCTTGGGACTAGCGGCTAGCACAGATACGCAGTATTTT; CDR3: CASSLGLAASTDTQYF
V: TRBV4-2; D: .; J: TRBJ2-1; size: few; DNA: TGTGCCAGCAGCCCGCAATCAGTGGGAGAGAATGAGCAGTTCTTC; CDR3: CASSPQSVGENEQFF
V: TRBV7-3; D: TRBD1; J: TRBJ2-5; size: few; DNA: TGTGCCAGCAGTCCCGGACAGGGGAGAGAGACCCAGTACTTC; CDR3: CASSPGQGRETQYF
V: TRBV2; D: TRBD2; J: TRBJ2-7; size: .; DNA: TGTGCCAGCAGTGACCCGGGGGGCGAGCAGTACTTC; CDR3: CASSDPGGEQYF
V: TRBV5-4; D: .; J: TRBJ2-7; size: many; DNA: TGTGCCAGCAGCTTGGATAGATCGGGTTTTCCGGAGCAGTACTTC; CDR3: CASSLDRSGFPEQYF
V: TRBV19; D: TRBD1; J: TRBJ1-1; size: many; DNA: TGTGCCAGCAAGGGGGCGGCCGGCTTTAACACTGAAGCTTTCTTT; CDR3: CASKGAAGFNTEAFF
V: TRBV28; D: .; J: TRBJ2-1; size: few; DNA: TGTGCCAGCAGGAACTCTCGGGGGAGCTCCTACAATGAGCAGTTCTTC; CDR3: CASRNSRGSSYNEQFF
V: TRBV5-1; D: .; J: TRBJ1-3; size: .; DNA: TGCGCCAGCAGCTCGGACTCTCCCTCTGGAAACACCATATATTTT; CDR3: CASSSDSPSGNTIYF
V: TRBV11-2; D: TRBD2; J: TRBJ2-7; size: many; DNA: TGTGCCAGCAGCTTAGTGACTAGCGGGGGGTACGAGCAGTACTTC; CDR3: CASSLVTSGGYEQYF
V: TRBV29-1; D: .; J: TRBJ2-2; size: .; DNA: TGCAGCGTTGCAGGGGCGAACACCGGGGAGCTGTTTTTT; CDR3: CSVAGANTGELFF
V: TRBV21-1; D: .; J: TRBJ1-2; size: many; DNA: TGTGCCAGCAGCAAAAAAATCCGGGACAGAAGCGATGGCTACACCTTC; CDR3: CASSKKIRDRSDGYTF
V: TRBV20-1; D: .; J: TRBJ1-5; size: many; DNA: TGCAGTGCTAATCAGGGGAAGGATCAGCCCCAGCATTTT; CDR3: CSANQGKDQPQHF
V: TRBV7-6; D: TRBD2; J: TRBJ2-1; size: .; DNA: TGTGCCAGCAGCTTCCAGCGGGGGGGCAAAAATGAGCAGTTCTTC; CDR3: CASSFQRGGKNEQFF
V: TRBV6-2/TRBV6-3; D: .; J: TRBJ2-1; size: many; DNA: TGTGCCAGCAGCCTTCTCGCCGGGAGCTCCTACAATGAGCAGTTCTTC; CDR3: CASSLLAGSSYNEQFF
V: TRBV29-1; D: .; J: TRBJ2-2; size: few; DNA: TGCAGCGTTGAAGGGAACGTTGGCGGGGAGCTGTTTTTT; CDR3: CSVEGNVGGELFF
V: TRBV20-1; D: TRBD1; J: TRBJ1-2; size: many; DNA: TGCAGTGCTAGGGATCAGATTGGGACAGGGGGCAATTCTCATGGCTACACCTTC; CDR3: CSARDQIGTGGNSHGYTF
V: TRBV5-4; D: .; J: TRBJ2-2; size: few; DNA: TGTGCCAGCAGCTTCTCGCAGGGGTATCTTACCGGGGAGCTGTTTTTT; CDR3: CASSFSQGYLTGELFF
V: TRBV6-6; D: .; J: TRBJ2-4; size: many; DNA: TGTGCCAGCAGTTACACGAGACTAGCCAAAAACATTCAGTACTTC; CDR3: CASSYTRLAKNIQYF
V: TRBV13; D: .; J: TRBJ2-5; size: few; DNA: TGTGCCAGCAGCCGTACTAGGGGCCAAGAGACCCAGTACTTC; CDR3: CASSRTRGQETQYF
V: TRBV6-5; D: .; J: TRBJ2-3; size: .; DNA: TGTGCCAGCAGTTACTCGATGGCCAGTAGCACAGATACGCAGTATTTT; CDR3: CASSYSMASSTDTQYF
V: TRBV10-3; D: TRBD2; J: TRBJ2-7; size: few; DNA: TGTGCCATCAGCGCAGGACTAGCGGGAGGCGAGCAGTACTTC; CDR3: CAISAGLAGGEQYF
V: TRBV11-2; D: .; J: TRBJ1-3; size: many; DNA: TGTGCCAGCAGCCCGCCCCCTGGAAACACCATATATTTT; CDR3: CASSPPPGNTIYF
V: TRBV7-2; D: .; J: TRBJ2-2; size: many; DNA: TGTGCCAGCAACACAAGGCTCGAGAGCCGGGAGCTGTTTTTT; CDR3: CASNTRLESRELFF
V: TRBV7-6; D: .; J: TRBJ2-7; size: many; DNA: TGTGCCAGCAGCCCCCGAGGACGGGACATGAGGAACGAGCAGTACTTC; CDR3: CASSPRGRDMRNEQYF